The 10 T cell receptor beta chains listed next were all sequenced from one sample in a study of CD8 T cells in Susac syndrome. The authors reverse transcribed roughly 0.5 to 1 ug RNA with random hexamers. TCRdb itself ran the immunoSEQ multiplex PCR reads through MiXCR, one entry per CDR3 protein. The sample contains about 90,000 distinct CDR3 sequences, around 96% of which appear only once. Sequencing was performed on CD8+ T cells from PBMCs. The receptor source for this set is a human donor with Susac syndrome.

CDR3 DNA sequence: TGCAGTGCGGACGGGGGTTTCACTGAAGCTTTCTTT. This codes for CSADGGFTEAFF. The V and J genes are TRBV20-1 and TRBJ1-1; weak D call: TRBD1 (5 bases). V lost 6 bases and J lost 4, with 12 bases in between. The CDR3 runs 12 residues. CDR1 DFQATT and CDR2 SNEGSKA come from the germline V gene (reference sequence).

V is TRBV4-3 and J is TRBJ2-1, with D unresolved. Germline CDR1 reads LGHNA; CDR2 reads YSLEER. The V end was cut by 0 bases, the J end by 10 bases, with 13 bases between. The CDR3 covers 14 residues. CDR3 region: CASSQDHGSGEQFF. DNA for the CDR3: TGCGCCAGCAGCCAAGATCACGGGTCTGGGGAGCAGTTCTTC.

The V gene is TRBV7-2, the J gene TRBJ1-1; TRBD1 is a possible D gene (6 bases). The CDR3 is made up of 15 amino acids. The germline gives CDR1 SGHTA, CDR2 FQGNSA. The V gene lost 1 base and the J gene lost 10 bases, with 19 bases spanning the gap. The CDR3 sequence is CASSLVRTAGEGAFF. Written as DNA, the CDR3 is TGTGCCAGCAGCTTAGTGAGGACAGCCGGGGAGGGAGCTTTCTTT.

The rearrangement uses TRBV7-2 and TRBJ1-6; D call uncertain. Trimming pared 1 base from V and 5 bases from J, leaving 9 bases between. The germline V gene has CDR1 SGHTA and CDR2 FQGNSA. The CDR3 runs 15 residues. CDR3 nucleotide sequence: TGTGCCAGCAGCTTAGTAGGGAACGATAATTCACCCCTCCACTTT. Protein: CASSLVGNDNSPLHF. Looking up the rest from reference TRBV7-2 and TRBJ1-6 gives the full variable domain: GAGVSQSPSNKVTEKGKDVELRCDPISGHTALYWYRQSLGQGLEFLIYFQGNSAPDKSGLPSDRFSAERTGGSVSTLTIQRTQQEDSAVYLCASSLVGNDNSPLHFGNGTRLTVT.

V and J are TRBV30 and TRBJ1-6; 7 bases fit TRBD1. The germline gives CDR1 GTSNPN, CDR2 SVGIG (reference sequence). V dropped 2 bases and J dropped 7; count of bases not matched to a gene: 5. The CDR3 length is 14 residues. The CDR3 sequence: CAWSQGVRNSPLHF. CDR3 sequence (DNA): TGTGCCTGGAGTCAGGGGGTCCGAAATTCACCCCTCCACTTT.

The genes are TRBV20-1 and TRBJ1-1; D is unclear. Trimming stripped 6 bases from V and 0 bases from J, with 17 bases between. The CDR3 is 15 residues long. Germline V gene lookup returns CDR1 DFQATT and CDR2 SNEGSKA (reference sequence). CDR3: CSAPYKGRMNTEAFF. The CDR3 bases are TGCAGTGCCCCATACAAGGGCAGAATGAACACTGAAGCTTTCTTT.

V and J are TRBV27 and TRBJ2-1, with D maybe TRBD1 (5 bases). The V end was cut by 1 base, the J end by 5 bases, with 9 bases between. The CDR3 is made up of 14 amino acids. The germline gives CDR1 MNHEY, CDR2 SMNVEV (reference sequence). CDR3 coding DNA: TGTGCCAGCAGTTTATGGGGCAGAGACAATGAGCAGTTCTTC. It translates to CASSLWGRDNEQFF.

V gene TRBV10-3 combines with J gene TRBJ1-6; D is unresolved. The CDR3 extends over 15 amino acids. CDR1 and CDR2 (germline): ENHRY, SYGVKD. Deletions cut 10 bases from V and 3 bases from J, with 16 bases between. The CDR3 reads CATNRGDGYNSPLHF. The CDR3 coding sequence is TGTGCCACCAATCGGGGAGATGGCTATAATTCACCCCTCCACTTT.

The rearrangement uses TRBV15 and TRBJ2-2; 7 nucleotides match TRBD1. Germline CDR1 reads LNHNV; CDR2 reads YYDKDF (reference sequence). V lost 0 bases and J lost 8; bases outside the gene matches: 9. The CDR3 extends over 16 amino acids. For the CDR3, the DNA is TGTGCCACCAGCAGAGATTTTGACAGGGCCATTGGGGAGCTGTTTTTT. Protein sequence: CATSRDFDRAIGELFF.

This chain's CDR3 is CASSQEEGAVNYGYTF. In nucleotides, the CDR3 is TGCGCCAGCAGCCAAGAAGAAGGGGCGGTTAACTATGGCTACACCTTC. The chain has TRBV4-3 and TRBJ1-2, with a tentative D call TRBD1 (5 bases). The germline CDR1 and CDR2 sequences are LGHNA and YSLEER. The germline V and J ends were trimmed by 0 bases and 1 base, with 12 bases remaining between them. This CDR3 comprises 16 residues.